The entry below gives a single TCR beta chain sequence along with its context. Its antigen remains undetermined. Because the CDR3 is missing its conserved closing phenylalanine or tryptophan, this is likely a read error. These data originate in a study of tumor-infiltrating lymphocytes in primary liver carcinoma (dated by TCRdb to 2016 to 2017). Describing the broader study: Five patients with histopathologically diagnosed primary liver carcinoma underwent surgical resection in China between November 2015 and 2016. Of the five patients (three men and two women, aged 30 to 69 years), four had hepatocellular carcinoma and one had combined HCC and intrahepatic cholangiocarcinoma. The five patients had tumors of stage T1-T3 N0M0, with maximum diameters ranging from roughly 4.2 to 11 cm. Each sample produced roughly 3.5 to 8 million productive TCRbeta reads, and read depth showed no significant difference between tissue types. The study combined TCRbeta repertoire sequencing, expression microarrays and whole-exome sequencing across five regions of each liver tumor, with adjacent normal tissue and blood. A total of 35 specimens from 5 patients went through TCRbeta repertoire sequencing, namely 25 tumor regions, 5 adjacent noncancerous liver tissues and 5 peripheral blood samples. Repertoires from technical replicates were highly reproducible, with mean shared-clone rates roughly 0.86 and correlation coefficients above 0.98.

As encoded in the germline V gene, CDR1 is SGHAT while CDR2 is FQNNGV. The CDR3 is 12 amino acids long, termini counted. CDR3 DNA only is kept here, 36 bases in frame from base 1. General conclusions and limits of the study: Repertoire overlap was found to be higher between tumor regions (mean about 36%) than between tumor-adjacent (approximately 17%) or tumor-blood (approximately 15%) pairs, consistent with antigen-driven expansion. Because only the TCR beta chain was sequenced and unpaired alpha chains were not captured, true repertoire diversity is likely underestimated. The study included only five or six patients, and the authors note findings should be validated in a larger study. Because the samples were bulk and unsorted, CD4+ and CD8+ T cell repertoires could not be compared. The top 250 clones made up a significantly larger repertoire fraction in tumors than in blood (p = 0.039).

TCRbeta-specific cDNA was reverse-transcribed from 500 ng total RNA using a constant-region primer and ProtoScript II reverse transcriptase. Three nested multiplex PCR rounds, following a slightly modified ARM-PCR procedure, were used to build the TCRbeta libraries. The first two PCR rounds used multiplex TRBV1-TRBV30 forward primers with a Cbeta reverse primer, each for around 10 cycles. A final 25-cycle PCR with Deep VentR polymerase added sample barcodes and Illumina adapters. Before sequencing, amplicons of 200-500 bp were purified from gel using a QIAquick gel extraction kit. An Illumina HiSeq 2500 was used to sequence the TCRbeta amplicons, generating 250-bp paired-end reads. As for the authors' bioinformatics: Reads were quality-trimmed with Trimmomatic v0.33, and paired reads were merged with FLASH v1.2.11 to recover full CDR3 sequences. MiGEC v1.2.1b assigned V, D and J germline segments to the rearranged TCRbeta sequences. Clonotype statistics, along with Shannon-Wiener diversity indices, were calculated using VDJtools v1.0.0. To cut down on sampling bias, every analysis after diversity analysis relied on just the 250 most abundant clonotypes from each sample. TCRdb took the public reads, trimmed them with fastp at Q25, ran MiXCR for clone calling and kept in-frame beta chains. Entries that share a CDR3 protein sequence are merged under the most common genes and DNA. The V and J calls here are based on TCRdb, not the publication. This sample is represented by about 200,000 distinct CDR3 sequences; less than 70% of them were singletons. 6% to 8.5% of the sample lies in the top ten.

Blood RNA was extracted from unsorted whole blood with TRIzol reagent; germline DNA came from the DNeasy Blood & Tissue kit. Patients had chronic HBV infection and were treatment-naive at sampling. Before surgery, about 4 milliliters of peripheral blood were collected into K2EDTA tubes. Sequenced: peripheral blood. The TCR comes from a woman between 55 and 75 years old with primary liver carcinoma and hepatitis B virus infection. The rearranged segments are TRBV11-2 and TRBJ1-2, with no confident D gene call. The CDR3 loop reads CASNPAAGGYTS. The sequenced DNA is TGCGCCAGCAACCCCGCGGCGGGTGGCTACACCTCC.